Listed below are T cell receptor beta chains from one sample, sequenced in a study of T cell repertoires in cytomegalovirus infection. TCRdb called the reads again in MiXCR, with one record for every CDR3 protein. In the table there are about 310,000 distinct CDR3 sequences, around 10% of which are singletons. Material: PBMCs. The receptors originated from a human donor in good health (CMV status not recorded). Some clones in this sample may be carry-over from other donors' samples. Both conserved end residues are part of each CDR3. Fields, in order: clone size, CDR3 length, D gene, V gene, J gene, CDR3 protein, CDR3 DNA. D genes are given only for firm matches. Some rows have no size entry. The others give once, few or many, or a class for an expanded clone.

size: many; length: 15; D: NA; V: TRBV5-5; J: TRBJ2-2; CDR3: CASSLVGQNTGELFF; DNA: TGTGCCAGCAGCTTGGTGGGGCAAAACACCGGGGAGCTGTTTTTT
size: NA; length: 16; D: NA; V: TRBV14; J: TRBJ2-6; CDR3: CASSLLEGAGANVLTF; DNA: TGTGCCAGCAGCCTCCTTGAGGGGGCTGGGGCCAACGTCCTGACTTTC
size: many; length: 16; D: TRBD1; V: TRBV6-1; J: TRBJ1-1; CDR3: CASSRTGSRGNTEAFF; DNA: TGTGCCAGCAGCCGGACAGGGTCCCGAGGGAACACTGAAGCTTTCTTT
size: many; length: 16; D: TRBD2; V: TRBV6-2/TRBV6-3; J: TRBJ2-5; CDR3: CASSRVAGVTQETQYF; DNA: TGTGCCAGCAGCCGAGTAGCGGGGGTGACGCAAGAGACCCAGTACTTC
size: NA; length: 16; D: TRBD1; V: TRBV24-1; J: TRBJ2-3; CDR3: CAASDSRTGNTDTQYF; DNA: TGTGCCGCCAGTGATTCAAGGACAGGGAACACAGATACGCAGTATTTT
size: many; length: 14; D: NA; V: TRBV7-2; J: TRBJ1-3; CDR3: CASRKTGSGNTIYF; DNA: TGTGCCAGCAGGAAAACAGGGTCTGGAAACACCATATATTTT
size: NA; length: 16; D: NA; V: TRBV15; J: TRBJ1-2; CDR3: CATSRDLPSPSGGYTF; DNA: TGTGCCACCAGCAGAGATCTACCCAGCCCCTCCGGAGGCTACACCTTC
size: many; length: 16; D: NA; V: TRBV5-1; J: TRBJ1-1; CDR3: CASSPQEGRQKTEAFF; DNA: TGCGCCAGCAGCCCTCAAGAGGGACGACAGAAAACTGAAGCTTTCTTT
size: NA; length: 15; D: TRBD1; V: TRBV12-3/TRBV12-4; J: TRBJ2-5; CDR3: CASSSPDRGQETQYF; DNA: TGTGCCAGCAGTTCTCCCGACAGGGGTCAAGAGACCCAGTACTTC
size: few; length: 15; D: NA; V: TRBV2; J: TRBJ1-5; CDR3: CASSVGEVARQPQHF; DNA: TGTGCCAGCAGTGTGGGGGAGGTGGCACGTCAGCCCCAGCATTTT
size: many; length: 13; D: NA; V: TRBV11-3; J: TRBJ2-5; CDR3: CASSFTSQETQYF; DNA: TGTGCCAGCAGCTTTACCAGCCAAGAGACCCAGTACTTC
size: many; length: 15; D: TRBD2; V: TRBV20-1; J: TRBJ2-1; CDR3: CSARSGLAGGDEQFF; DNA: TGCAGTGCTAGATCGGGACTAGCGGGGGGCGATGAGCAGTTCTTC
size: many; length: 15; D: TRBD1; V: TRBV7-8; J: TRBJ2-7; CDR3: CASSPGTVSFYEQYF; DNA: TGTGCCAGCAGCCCAGGGACAGTATCTTTCTACGAGCAGTACTTC
size: many; length: 12; D: NA; V: TRBV20-1; J: TRBJ2-7; CDR3: CSASTVTYEQYF; DNA: TGCAGTGCCAGCACGGTTACCTACGAGCAGTACTTC
size: many; length: 12; D: TRBD1; V: TRBV29-1; J: TRBJ2-1; CDR3: CSVLTGINEQFF; DNA: TGCAGCGTCTTGACAGGGATCAATGAGCAGTTCTTC
size: many; length: 15; D: NA; V: TRBV7-2; J: TRBJ1-2; CDR3: CASSLNRFPLYGYTF; DNA: TGTGCCAGCAGTTTAAACAGGTTCCCTCTCTATGGCTACACCTTC
size: many; length: 16; D: NA; V: TRBV6-1; J: TRBJ2-3; CDR3: CASKSNRGLRTDTQYF; DNA: TGTGCCAGCAAATCGAACCGGGGCCTCCGAACAGATACGCAGTATTTT
size: many; length: 16; D: NA; V: TRBV7-9; J: TRBJ1-1; CDR3: CASSLSQARMNTEAFF; DNA: TGTGCCAGCAGCTTAAGTCAGGCCAGGATGAACACTGAAGCTTTCTTT
size: many; length: 15; D: NA; V: TRBV29-1; J: TRBJ1-1; CDR3: CSVAYRALERTEAFF; DNA: TGCAGCGTTGCATACAGGGCTTTAGAAAGGACTGAAGCTTTCTTT
size: NA; length: 14; D: TRBD1; V: TRBV7-9; J: TRBJ1-5; CDR3: CASSLVGGTGHQHF; DNA: TGTGCCAGCAGCTTAGTTGGGGGGACAGGCCACCAGCATTTT
size: many; length: 14; D: TRBD1; V: TRBV12-3/TRBV12-4; J: TRBJ1-5; CDR3: CASSQDRVNQPQHF; DNA: TGTGCCAGCAGTCAAGACAGGGTCAATCAGCCCCAGCATTTT
size: many; length: 15; D: TRBD1; V: TRBV6-1; J: TRBJ2-1; CDR3: CASSGGTGVTNEQFF; DNA: TGTGCCAGCAGTGGGGGGACAGGGGTTACCAATGAGCAGTTCTTC
size: many; length: 14; D: NA; V: TRBV27; J: TRBJ2-1; CDR3: CASSRQRTYNEQFF; DNA: TGTGCCAGCAGTAGACAGAGGACCTACAATGAGCAGTTCTTC
size: many; length: 14; D: NA; V: TRBV12-3/TRBV12-4; J: TRBJ1-1; CDR3: CASMTDPENTEAFF; DNA: TGTGCCAGCATGACAGATCCCGAGAACACTGAAGCTTTCTTT
size: many; length: 17; D: NA; V: TRBV28; J: TRBJ1-2; CDR3: CASSLSGLDSANYGYTF; DNA: TGTGCCAGCAGTTTAAGTGGTTTAGACAGCGCCAACTATGGCTACACCTTC
size: many; length: 12; D: NA; V: TRBV7-3; J: TRBJ1-2; CDR3: CASSADGRGYTF; DNA: TGTGCCAGCAGCGCGGACGGCAGGGGCTACACCTTC
size: many; length: 15; D: TRBD2; V: TRBV11-3; J: TRBJ2-1; CDR3: CASSLLAGGPNEQFF; DNA: TGTGCCAGCAGCTTACTAGCGGGGGGGCCTAATGAGCAGTTCTTC
size: many; length: 16; D: NA; V: TRBV28; J: TRBJ2-4; CDR3: CASRTGTLLAKNIQYF; DNA: TGTGCCAGCAGAACCGGGACCCTCTTAGCCAAAAACATTCAGTACTTC
size: NA; length: 16; D: NA; V: TRBV12-5; J: TRBJ1-1; CDR3: CASGSTGGGSGTEAFF; DNA: TGTGCTAGTGGTTCCACCGGGGGAGGGTCGGGCACTGAAGCTTTCTTT
size: once; length: 14; D: TRBD1; V: TRBV5-1; J: TRBJ1-6; CDR3: CASSSGGGNSPLHF; DNA: TGCGCCAGCAGCTCAGGGGGGGGTAATTCACCCCTCCACTTT
size: few; length: 18; D: NA; V: TRBV20-1; J: TRBJ2-6; CDR3: CSAPRTRTATSGANVLTF; DNA: TGCAGTGCTCCCAGGACCAGGACAGCCACGTCTGGGGCCAACGTCCTGACTTTC
size: many; length: 19; D: TRBD2; V: TRBV6-2/TRBV6-3; J: TRBJ2-2; CDR3: CASIKPGLAGGLNTGELFF; DNA: TGTGCCAGCATTAAACCGGGACTAGCGGGGGGATTGAACACCGGGGAGCTGTTTTTT
size: NA; length: 14; D: TRBD1; V: TRBV20-1; J: TRBJ1-1; CDR3: CSARLGQGLTEAFF; DNA: TGCAGTGCTAGGCTTGGACAGGGTTTAACTGAAGCTTTCTTT
size: many; length: 15; D: TRBD1; V: TRBV4-1; J: TRBJ2-1; CDR3: CASRRSGGTVNEQFF; DNA: TGCGCCAGTCGCCGCTCAGGGGGAACGGTCAATGAGCAGTTCTTC
size: many; length: 13; D: NA; V: TRBV7-2; J: TRBJ2-5; CDR3: CASSPLVIETQYF; DNA: TGTGCCAGCAGCCCACTAGTAATAGAGACCCAGTACTTC
size: many; length: 13; D: NA; V: TRBV12-3/TRBV12-4; J: TRBJ2-5; CDR3: CASTGAPTGTQYF; DNA: TGTGCCAGCACGGGGGCACCCACGGGGACCCAGTACTTC
size: few; length: 15; D: NA; V: TRBV28; J: TRBJ1-5; CDR3: CASSFQGYSNQPQHF; DNA: TGTGCCAGCAGTTTCCAGGGCTATAGCAATCAGCCCCAGCATTTT
size: many; length: 14; D: NA; V: TRBV20-1; J: TRBJ2-2; CDR3: CSIRQADNTGELFF; DNA: TGCAGTATCAGACAGGCGGATAACACCGGGGAGCTGTTTTTT
size: NA; length: 16; D: TRBD2; V: TRBV20-1; J: TRBJ2-1; CDR3: CSAPLAGGPNGNEQFF; DNA: TGCAGTGCTCCCCTGGCGGGGGGCCCCAATGGGAATGAGCAGTTCTTC
size: few; length: 16; D: NA; V: TRBV4-2; J: TRBJ1-3; CDR3: CASSQEGASSGNTIYF; DNA: TGTGCCAGCAGCCAAGAAGGGGCAAGCTCTGGAAACACCATATATTTT
size: many; length: 14; D: NA; V: TRBV7-2; J: TRBJ1-4; CDR3: CASRPGPVNEKLFF; DNA: TGTGCCAGCAGACCTGGGCCAGTCAATGAAAAACTGTTTTTT
size: many; length: 13; D: NA; V: TRBV7-9; J: TRBJ1-1; CDR3: CASGGAMVGEAFF; DNA: TGTGCCAGCGGGGGTGCGATGGTTGGTGAAGCTTTCTTT
size: many; length: 14; D: TRBD1; V: TRBV25-1; J: TRBJ1-4; CDR3: CASSTGGAYEKLFF; DNA: TGTGCCAGCAGCACAGGGGGCGCGTATGAAAAACTGTTTTTT